The 2 T cell receptor beta chains presented below share a single source sample, sequenced in a study of blood T cell repertoires in COVID-19 (dated by TCRdb to the early 2020s). Library preparation used the immunoSEQ multiplex PCR assay. TCRdb took over this immuneACCESS table, retaining in-frame rearrangements with V and J assigned. Such tables are incomplete; in checked studies, under half of the missing clones stem from an unresolved V gene, and the remainder is unexplained. The sample table shows about 270,000 clones, and 88% are seen once. The top ten clones comprise around 2% of the sample. The sequencing input was PBMCs or T cells enriched from blood (not recorded which). These receptors were taken from a woman aged 60 to 75 in a cohort exposed to, infected with or recovered from COVID-19 (not recorded which).

The chain uses TRBV5-4 and TRBJ2-7, with 10 bases aligning to TRBD1. Germline V gene lookup returns CDR1 SGHNT and CDR2 YYREEE (reference sequence). V was clipped by 4 bases and J by 1 base; unmatched bases: 2. The CDR3 runs 14 residues. DNA for the CDR3: TGTGCCAGCAGCCGGGACAGGGGTTCCTACGAGCAGTACTTC. Its protein is CASSRDRGSYEQYF.

V and J are TRBV30 and TRBJ1-1; 8 nucleotides match TRBD1. The CDR3 is 14 residues long. J gave up 3 bases and V 2 bases, and 5 bases lay outside the gene matches. Germline V lookup: CDR1 GTSNPN, CDR2 SVGIG (reference sequence). The CDR3 DNA sequence: TGTGCCTGGAGTAAGGACAGGGTGGACACTGAAGCTTTCTTT. Translating gives CAWSKDRVDTEAFF.